The clone carrying this T cell receptor beta chain was picked up many times. The source of the sample is a study of T cells in Graves' hyperthyroidism and ophthalmopathy. Graves' hyperthyroidism showing no ophthalmopathy progression within 18 months was considered stable. Reasons for excluding patients were uncontrolled infection, other autoimmune disease, pregnancy or lactation. This CDR3 spans 14 amino acids. CDR1 is LGHDT and CDR2 is YNNKEL in the germline V gene (reference sequence). J was trimmed by 5 bases and V by 1 base; bases with no gene match: 3. Researchers amplified the TCR beta CDR3 regions from RNA transcripts. HTBI primers were the set used in a first-round RT-PCR of the TCR CDR3. A single record per CDR3 protein comes from TCRdb applying MiXCR to the multiplex PCR reads. This sample has 300,000 to 350,000 distinct CDR3 sequences, with roughly 23% found just once.

The receptor was derived from a woman between 45 and 65 years old with Graves' hyperthyroidism. The sequenced material came from blood. The rearrangement uses TRBV3-1 and TRBJ2-7; 9 positions agree with TRBD2. The CDR3 is CASSQGLAGNEQYF. CDR3 coding DNA: TGTGCCAGCAGCCAAGGCCTAGCGGGAAACGAGCAGTACTTC.